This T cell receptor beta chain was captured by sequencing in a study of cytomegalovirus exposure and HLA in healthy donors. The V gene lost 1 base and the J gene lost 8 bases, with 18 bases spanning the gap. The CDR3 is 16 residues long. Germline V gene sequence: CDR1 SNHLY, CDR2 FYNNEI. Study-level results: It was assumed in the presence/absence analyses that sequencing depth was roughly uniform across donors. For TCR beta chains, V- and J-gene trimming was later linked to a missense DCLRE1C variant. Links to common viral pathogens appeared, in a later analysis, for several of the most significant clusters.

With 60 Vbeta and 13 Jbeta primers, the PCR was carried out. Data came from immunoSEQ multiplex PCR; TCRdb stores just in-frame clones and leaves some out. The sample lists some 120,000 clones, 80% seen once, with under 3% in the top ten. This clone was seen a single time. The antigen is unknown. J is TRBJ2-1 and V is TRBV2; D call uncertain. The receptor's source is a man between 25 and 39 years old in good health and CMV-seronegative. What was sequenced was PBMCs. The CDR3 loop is CASSEEASPYEDEQFF. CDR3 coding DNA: TGTGCCAGCAGTGAAGAGGCTTCCCCTTATGAGGATGAGCAGTTCTTC.